Listed below are T cell receptor beta chains from one sample, sequenced in a study of cytomegalovirus exposure and HLA in healthy donors. Repertoires were generated with immunoSEQ multiplex PCR, while TCRdb's copy carries only in-frame clones and drops some. The repertoire holds more than 200,000 clones, with around 76% as singletons. The specimen was PBMCs. The receptors originated from a man in his forties in good health and CMV-seropositive. The CDR3 runs from the conserved cysteine through the conserved F or W. The order of the fields is J gene, V gene, clone size, D gene, CDR3 protein, CDR3 DNA. D genes are given only for firm matches. Size values are once, few and many counts, or a class for expanded clones, and some rows have none.

TRBJ2-2 | TRBV6-4 | once | TRBD2 | CASSAVFGTSGSVGTGELFF | TGTGCCAGCAGTGCAGTCTTCGGGACTAGCGGGAGTGTGGGGACCGGGGAGCTGTTTTTT
TRBJ2-3 | TRBV5-4 | . | TRBD2 | CASSGRAEDTQYF | TGTGCCAGCAGCGGGAGGGCCGAAGATACGCAGTATTTT
TRBJ1-4 | TRBV5-1 | . | . | CASSLAPATNEKLFF | TGCGCCAGCAGCTTGGCCCCAGCGACTAATGAAAAACTGTTTTTT
TRBJ2-1 | TRBV5-6 | . | . | CASSFRRDSSLGEQFF | TGTGCCAGCAGCTTTCGCCGGGACTCTTCCCTAGGGGAGCAGTTCTTC
TRBJ2-2 | TRBV11-3 | . | TRBD2 | CASSLGGGRRGTGELFF | TGTGCCAGCAGCTTAGGAGGCGGGAGGCGAGGCACCGGGGAGCTGTTTTTT
TRBJ2-1 | TRBV7-8 | . | . | CASSPGQYNEQFF | TGTGCCAGCAGCCCCGGACAGTACAATGAGCAGTTCTTC
TRBJ2-3 | TRBV7-9 | . | . | CASSPNRGGSTDTQYF | TGTGCCAGCAGCCCTAACCGTGGCGGGAGCACAGATACGCAGTATTTT
TRBJ2-3 | TRBV19 | . | . | CASRPGLSTDTQYF | TGTGCCAGTAGACCGGGACTCAGCACAGATACGCAGTATTTT
TRBJ2-3 | TRBV2 | . | TRBD1 | CAGQGLTDTQYF | TGTGCCGGACAGGGACTCACAGATACGCAGTATTTT
TRBJ1-1 | TRBV4-1 | . | TRBD1 | CASSGPGQYMNTEAFF | TGCGCCAGCAGCGGACCGGGACAGTACATGAACACTGAAGCTTTCTTT
TRBJ2-1 | TRBV6-1 | . | . | CASSAKLDLEQFF | TGTGCCAGCAGTGCCAAACTAGACCTTGAGCAGTTCTTC
TRBJ2-1 | TRBV5-4 | . | . | CASSYPEGRERGNEQFF | TGTGCCAGCAGCTACCCCGAAGGGCGGGAAAGGGGCAATGAGCAGTTCTTC
TRBJ2-5 | TRBV7-3 | . | . | CASSLRREETQYF | TGTGCCAGCAGCTTAAGGAGGGAGGAGACCCAGTACTTC
TRBJ2-3 | TRBV10-2 | . | TRBD2 | CASSESGGRGLAGGGDTQYF | TGCGCCAGCAGTGAGTCGGGTGGTAGAGGACTAGCGGGAGGAGGAGATACGCAGTATTTT
TRBJ2-7 | TRBV27 | . | TRBD2 | CASSFESGMVYEQYF | TGTGCCAGCAGTTTTGAGAGCGGGATGGTCTACGAGCAGTACTTC
TRBJ2-7 | TRBV7-2 | . | TRBD2 | CASSLGTSGTYEQYF | TGTGCCAGCAGCTTAGGGACTAGCGGAACCTACGAGCAGTACTTC
TRBJ1-5 | TRBV15 | . | TRBD1 | CATSRVYGTGINQPQHF | TGTGCCACCAGCAGAGTCTACGGGACAGGTATTAATCAGCCCCAGCATTTT
TRBJ2-1 | TRBV7-2 | . | . | CASSLVHGNEQFF | TGTGCCAGCAGCTTAGTTCACGGCAATGAGCAGTTCTTC
TRBJ2-3 | TRBV25-1 | . | TRBD1 | CASKGAGAPSTDTQYF | TGTGCCAGCAAGGGGGCAGGGGCCCCTAGCACAGATACGCAGTATTTT
TRBJ1-2 | TRBV6-5 | . | TRBD1 | CASSMGTDYGYTF | TGTGCCAGCAGTATGGGGACAGATTATGGCTACACCTTC
TRBJ2-7 | TRBV29-1 | . | TRBD2 | CSVDSLAGRPYEQYF | TGCAGCGTTGATTCCCTAGCGGGAAGGCCCTACGAGCAGTACTTC
TRBJ2-2 | TRBV10-1 | . | . | CASRQGFTGELFF | TGCGCCAGCAGGCAGGGGTTCACCGGGGAGCTGTTTTTT
TRBJ2-3 | TRBV6-1 | . | . | CASSEAAADTQYF | TGTGCCAGCAGTGAAGCGGCGGCGGATACGCAGTATTTT
TRBJ1-4 | TRBV5-1 | . | . | CASSLATRMANEKLFF | TGCGCCAGCAGCTTGGCCACGAGGATGGCTAATGAAAAACTGTTTTTT
TRBJ1-1 | TRBV11-2 | . | . | CASSYIFF | TGTGCCAGCAGCTATATTTTCTTT
TRBJ2-3 | TRBV2 | . | TRBD2 | CASRPYSGITTDTQYF | TGTGCCAGCAGACCCTATAGCGGGATAACCACAGATACGCAGTATTTT